This passage covers 9 T cell receptor beta chains from one sample sequenced in a study of shared clonotypes between healthy human individuals. Produced via immunoSEQ multiplex PCR; TCRdb's table is partial and in-frame only. Of about 2 million clones listed, about 95% were seen once; the top ten hold 1.2%. Naive CD8 cells, CD45RO-negative and positively selected for CCR7, excluded terminally differentiated effector memory CD45RA+ cells. Sequencing input: naive CD8+ T cells sorted from blood. The receptors originated from a man between 18 and 35 years old in good health.

This clone has just one count. The chain has TRBV6-5 and TRBJ2-1; D may correspond to TRBD1 or TRBD2 (7 bases each). CDR3 length: 14 residues. Germline V gene lookup returns CDR1 MNHEY and CDR2 SVGAGI. Trimming took 6 bases from V and 6 from J, leaving 15 bases between them. The CDR3 coding sequence is TGTGCCAGCAGCTTCCAGGGGGGGCCCAATGAGCAGTTCTTC. Protein product: CASSFQGGPNEQFF.

V usage is TRBV5-1 and J usage is TRBJ2-7; 9 bases are shared with TRBD1. Germline CDR1 reads SGHRS; CDR2 reads YFSETQ. The CDR3 totals 15 residues. V shed 4 bases, J shed 0 bases, and the junction held 5 bases outside the gene matches. CDR3 in DNA: TGCGCCAGCAGCGAAACAGGGGGCGCCTCCTACGAGCAGTACTTC. Its translation: CASSETGGASYEQYF.

The chain links TRBV15 to TRBJ1-6, with 7 bases that match TRBD1. In germline, CDR1 is LNHNV, CDR2 YYDKDF (reference sequence). V lost 9 bases and J lost 7; bases outside the gene matches: 3. This CDR3 is 12 amino acids long. The CDR3 DNA sequence: TGTGCCACGGGACAGTTGAATTCACCCCTCCACTTT. Translation gives CATGQLNSPLHF.

V is TRBV28 and J is TRBJ2-7; TRBD1 might be the D (6 bases). The CDR3 runs to 13 residues. The ends were cut back, 5 bases at V and 4 bases at J, with 12 bases in the middle. CDR1 is MDHEN, CDR2 SYDVKM, per germline. The DNA for the CDR3 is TGTGCCAGCAGTCCAGTGGACAGTTACGAGCAGTACTTC. Its translation is CASSPVDSYEQYF.

The J gene is TRBJ2-1, the V gene TRBV9; the match to TRBD1 covers 8 bases. The CDR3 runs 15 residues. Trimming cost V 3 bases and J 8 bases; bases outside gene matches: 10. Germline V CDR1 and CDR2: SGDLS, YYNGEE. DNA for the CDR3: TGTGCCAGCAGCGCCCCGGGACAGGTACTGGATGAGCAGTTCTTC. It yields the protein CASSAPGQVLDEQFF.

This clone was seen only a few times. The same CDR3 also results from other DNA sequences found in this sample. The rearrangement links TRBV30 to TRBJ2-5, with D possibly called TRBD1 or TRBD2 (6 bases each). V was trimmed by 0 bases and J by 4 bases, leaving 12 bases between them. Germline CDR1 is GTSNPN and CDR2 is SVGIG (reference sequence). The CDR3 consists of 14 residues. CDR3 sequence reads: CAWSVGGLGETQYF. The CDR3 nucleotides read TGTGCCTGGAGTGTAGGGGGGTTGGGAGAGACCCAGTACTTC.

J is TRBJ1-6 and V is TRBV30; D is uncertain. V lost 5 bases and J 9 bases, leaving 14 bases between the germline ends. Germline V gene sequence: CDR1 GTSNPN, CDR2 SVGIG (reference sequence). The CDR3 totals 13 residues. The CDR3 is CAWWIGGSSPLHF. The CDR3 region has the DNA TGTGCCTGGTGGATCGGAGGTTCTTCACCCCTCCACTTT.

The CDR3 bases are TGTGCCAGCAGTTCATTAGCGGATTCCCCCTACGAGCAGTACTTC. This encodes CASSSLADSPYEQYF. The rearrangement joins TRBV6-5 to TRBJ2-7; tentatively, D is TRBD2 (6 bases). V was pared by 4 bases and J by 2 bases, with 15 bases between. This CDR3 region has 15 residues. CDR1 and CDR2 from the germline V gene are MNHEY and SVGAGI.

V is TRBV29-1 and J is TRBJ2-5; 9 bases map to TRBD1. The V segment lost 6 bases and the J segment 2 bases; nucleotides outside the gene matches: 13. The CDR3 is made up of 16 amino acids. Germline assignment: CDR1 SQVTM and CDR2 ANQGSEA. The DNA of the CDR3 is TGCAGCGTAGAAAGAGGGACAGGGCTCGGTCAAGAGACCCAGTACTTC. Protein: CSVERGTGLGQETQYF.